What follows are 7 T cell receptor beta chains derived from one specimen sequenced in a study of regulatory T cells in long-lasting Graves disease. Time point meaning: persistent/refractory GD, antithyroid drugs over 5 years with positive TRAb. PBMC RNA was the source of the TCR library. HTBI primers from iRepertoire and Arm-PCR of CDR3 regions yielded the TCR beta libraries. TCRdb fed the multiplex PCR reads into MiXCR, producing one record per CDR3 protein. The table shows hundreds of thousands of distinct CDR3 sequences, with around a fifth occurring only once. The sample was peripheral blood mononuclear cells (PBMCs), taken when the disease was refractory, from a patient treated with antithyroid drugs. The receptors come from a female donor with Graves disease.

This clonotype has ten or more counts. V gene TRBV20-1 combines with J gene TRBJ2-7; D gene uncertain. The CDR3 is 11 amino acids. The V gene lost 5 bases and the J gene lost 4 bases, with 9 bases spanning the gap. The V gene's germline CDR1 is DFQATT and CDR2 SNEGSKA (reference sequence). CDR3 nucleotides: TGCAGTGCTTCCGACTCGTACGAGCAGTACTTC. Its translation: CSASDSYEQYF.

This clonotype came up many times. The CDR3 region has the DNA TGTGCCACCAGCAACTTTAGAGGGGAGACCCAGTACTTC. Protein: CATSNFRGETQYF. This rearrangement joins TRBV15 to TRBJ2-5; maybe TRBD2 (5 bases). Per germline, CDR1 LNHNV and CDR2 YYDKDF (reference sequence). The V end was cut by 4 bases, the J end by 5 bases, with 11 bases between. The CDR3 length is 13 residues.

Many counts were recorded for this clonotype. This sequence joins TRBV24-1 and TRBJ1-5; D gene uncertain. CDR1 and CDR2 (germline): KGHDR, SFDVKD. The V end lost 1 base, the J end lost 1 base, and 13 bases lay between the germline ends. The CDR3 consists of 17 residues. The CDR3 here is CATSDFNLGNSNQPQHF. Here the CDR3 DNA reads TGTGCCACCAGTGATTTTAACCTCGGGAACAGCAATCAGCCCCAGCATTTT.

This clonotype was picked up a small number of times. V is TRBV10-3 and J is TRBJ2-2; D call uncertain. The V gene's germline CDR1 is ENHRY and CDR2 SYGVKD. The CDR3 runs to 11 residues. V was shortened by 6 bases and J by 4 bases, with 3 bases between the two germline ends. The CDR3 here is CAISSTGELFF. CDR3 nucleotide sequence: TGTGCCATCAGCTCCACCGGGGAGCTGTTTTTT.

This clonotype was seen only a few times. The J gene is TRBJ2-1, the V gene TRBV28; a possible D gene is TRBD2 (6 bases). CDR1 MDHEN and CDR2 SYDVKM come from the germline V gene. This CDR3 spans 14 amino acids. V was trimmed by 2 bases and J by 3 bases, leaving 8 bases between them. CDR3 in DNA: TGTGCCAGCAGTTTAGCGGGGATCTACAATGAGCAGTTCTTC. It translates to CASSLAGIYNEQFF.

The V gene is TRBV25-1, the J gene TRBJ2-1; D gene ambiguous. V was clipped by 2 bases and J by 4 bases, with 9 bases between them. Germline CDR1 is MGHDK and CDR2 is SYGVNS. The CDR3 is 14 amino acids. The CDR3 here is CASSEGQAYNEQFF. The CDR3 nucleotides read TGTGCCAGCAGTGAAGGGCAGGCGTACAATGAGCAGTTCTTC.

This clonotype was seen many times. The genes are TRBV30 and TRBJ1-4; 9 bases line up with TRBD1. Unmatched junction bases numbered 4, after V lost 2 bases and J lost 6 bases. There are 14 residues in the CDR3. Germline V gives CDR1 GTSNPN, CDR2 SVGIG (reference sequence). The CDR3 DNA sequence: TGTGCCTGGAGTTCACAGGGGGCCGATGAAAAACTGTTTTTT. Its translation is CAWSSQGADEKLFF.